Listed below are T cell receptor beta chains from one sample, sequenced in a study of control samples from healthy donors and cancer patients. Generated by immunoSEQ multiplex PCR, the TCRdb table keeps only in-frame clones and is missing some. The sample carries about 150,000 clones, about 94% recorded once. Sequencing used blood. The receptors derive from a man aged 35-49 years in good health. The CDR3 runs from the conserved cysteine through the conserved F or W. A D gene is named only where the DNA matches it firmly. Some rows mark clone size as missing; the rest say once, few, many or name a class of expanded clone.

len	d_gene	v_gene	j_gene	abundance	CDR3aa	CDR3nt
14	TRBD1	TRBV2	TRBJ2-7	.	CASSGQGEDYEQYF	TGTGCCAGCAGCGGACAGGGGGAGGACTACGAGCAGTACTTC
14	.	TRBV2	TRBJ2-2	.	CASRHTSNTGELFF	TGTGCCAGCCGTCACACCAGTAACACCGGGGAGCTGTTTTTT
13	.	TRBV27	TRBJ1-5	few	CASTVGAHQPQHF	TGTGCCAGTACAGTGGGGGCACATCAGCCCCAGCATTTT
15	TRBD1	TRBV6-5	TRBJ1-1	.	CASSLGTGANTEAFF	TGTGCCAGCAGTCTGGGGACAGGGGCGAACACTGAAGCTTTCTTT
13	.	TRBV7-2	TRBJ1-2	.	CASSYRVGYGYTF	TGTGCCAGCAGCTACAGGGTTGGCTATGGCTACACCTTC
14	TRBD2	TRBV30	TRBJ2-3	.	CAWRSSGGANTQYF	TGTGCCTGGAGGTCTAGCGGGGGGGCGAATACGCAGTATTTT
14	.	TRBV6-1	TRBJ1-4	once	CASSEQGGGEKLFF	TGTGCCAGCAGTGAACAGGGTGGAGGTGAAAAACTGTTTTTT
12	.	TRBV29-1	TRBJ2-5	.	CSAKVRGETQYF	TGCAGCGCCAAGGTCAGGGGAGAGACCCAGTACTTC
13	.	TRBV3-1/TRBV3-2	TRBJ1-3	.	CASSQGSGNIIYF	TGTGCCAGCAGCCAAGGTTCGGGAAACATCATATATTTT
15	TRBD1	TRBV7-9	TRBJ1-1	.	CASRGGSGGVTEAFF	TGTGCCAGCAGGGGTGGGTCAGGGGGCGTCACTGAAGCTTTCTTT
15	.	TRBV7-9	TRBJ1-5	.	CASSFTGTSNQPQHF	TGTGCCAGCAGCTTTACCGGGACCAGCAATCAGCCCCAGCATTTT
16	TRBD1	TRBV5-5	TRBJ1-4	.	CASSFSRGRTNEKLFF	TGTGCCAGCAGCTTCTCCAGGGGGCGGACTAATGAAAAACTGTTTTTT
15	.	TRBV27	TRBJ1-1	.	CASSFGRTGNTEAFF	TGTGCCAGCAGTTTTGGCCGCACAGGGAACACTGAAGCTTTCTTT
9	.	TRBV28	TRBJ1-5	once	CASGQPQHF	TGTGCCAGCGGCCAGCCCCAGCATTTT
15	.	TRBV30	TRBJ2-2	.	CAWRGQGTGTGELFF	TGTGCCTGGAGGGGGCAGGGGACTGGGACCGGGGAGCTGTTTTTT
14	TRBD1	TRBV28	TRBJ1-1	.	CASSGQTGVGRAFF	TGTGCCAGCAGTGGACAGACAGGGGTCGGTAGAGCTTTCTTT
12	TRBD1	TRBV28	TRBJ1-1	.	CASSLRQGKAFF	TGTGCCAGCAGTTTAAGACAGGGGAAAGCTTTCTTT
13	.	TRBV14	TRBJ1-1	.	CASSQESGTEAFF	TGTGCCAGCAGCCAAGAGTCTGGTACTGAAGCTTTCTTT
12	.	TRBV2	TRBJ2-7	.	CASSRGGYEQYF	TGTGCCAGCAGCAGGGGTGGGTACGAGCAGTACTTC
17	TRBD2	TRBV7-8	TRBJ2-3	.	CASSLVVSAGATDTQYF	TGTGCCAGCAGCTTAGTAGTCTCAGCGGGGGCCACAGATACGCAGTATTTT
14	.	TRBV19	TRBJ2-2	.	CASTSRGTNGELFF	TGTGCCAGTACCTCCAGGGGTACGAACGGGGAGCTGTTTTTT
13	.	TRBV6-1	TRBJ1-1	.	CASTLYLNTEAFF	TGTGCCAGCACCTTGTATCTGAACACTGAAGCTTTCTTT
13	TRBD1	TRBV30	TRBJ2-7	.	CAWGYWDSYEQYF	TGTGCCTGGGGGTACTGGGACAGCTACGAGCAGTACTTC
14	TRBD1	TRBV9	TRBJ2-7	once	CASSDGQGSYEQYF	TGTGCCAGCAGCGACGGACAGGGGTCCTACGAGCAGTACTTC
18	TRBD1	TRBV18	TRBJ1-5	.	CASSPQFAQQGGNQPQHF	TGTGCCAGCTCACCCCAGTTCGCGCAACAGGGGGGCAATCAGCCCCAGCATTTT
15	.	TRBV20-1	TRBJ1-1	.	CSASRGNLVSAEAFF	TGCAGTGCTAGTCGGGGTAATCTAGTAAGCGCTGAAGCTTTCTTT
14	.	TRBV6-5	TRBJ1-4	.	CASSSGGTNEKLFF	TGTGCCAGCAGCTCGGGGGGCACTAATGAAAAACTGTTTTTT
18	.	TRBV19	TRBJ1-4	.	CASSTPTHPVTTNEKLFF	TGTGCCAGTAGTACCCCCACCCACCCGGTAACAACTAATGAAAAACTGTTTTTT
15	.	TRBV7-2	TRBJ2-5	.	CASSLQAGSGETQYF	TGTGCCAGCAGCTTACAGGCGGGAAGCGGGGAGACCCAGTACTTC
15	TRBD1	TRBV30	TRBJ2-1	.	CAWSTHRGQWNEQFF	TGTGCCTGGAGTACCCACAGGGGACAATGGAATGAGCAGTTCTTC
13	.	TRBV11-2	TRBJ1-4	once	CASSPPGREKLFF	TGTGCCAGCAGCCCCCCCGGACGGGAAAAACTGTTTTTT
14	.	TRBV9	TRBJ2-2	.	CASSGQGGTGELFF	TGTGCCAGCAGCGGACAGGGAGGGACCGGGGAGCTGTTTTTT
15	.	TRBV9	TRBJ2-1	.	CASSVAGGTHNEQFF	TGTGCCAGCAGCGTAGCAGGAGGGACCCACAATGAGCAGTTCTTC
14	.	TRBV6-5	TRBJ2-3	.	CASGEGANPDTQYF	TGTGCCAGTGGGGAAGGGGCTAATCCAGATACGCAGTATTTT
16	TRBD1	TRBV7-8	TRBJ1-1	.	CASSSPGQGIRTEAFF	TGTGCCAGCAGCTCTCCGGGACAGGGAATTAGAACTGAAGCTTTCTTT
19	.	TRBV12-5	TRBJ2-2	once	CASGFNLSGRPRKHGELFF	TGTGCTAGTGGTTTCAATCTAAGCGGACGCCCTAGAAAGCATGGGGAGCTGTTTTTT
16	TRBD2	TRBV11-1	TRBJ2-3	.	CASSLGMASGGDTQYF	TGTGCCAGCAGCTTAGGAATGGCTAGCGGTGGGGATACGCAGTATTTT
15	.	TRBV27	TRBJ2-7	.	CASSSLGSYPYEQYF	TGTGCCAGCAGTTCCCTGGGCTCCTATCCCTACGAGCAGTACTTC
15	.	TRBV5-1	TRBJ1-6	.	CASSLEAPGNSPLHF	TGCGCCAGCAGCTTGGAAGCGCCAGGCAATTCACCCCTCCACTTT
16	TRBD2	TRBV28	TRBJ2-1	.	CASSPRGSGRGYEQFF	TGTGCCAGCAGTCCACGAGGTAGCGGGAGGGGGTATGAGCAGTTCTTC
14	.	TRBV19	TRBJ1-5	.	CASSTSTGGQPQHF	TGTGCCAGTAGTACGTCGACTGGGGGGCAGCCCCAGCATTTT
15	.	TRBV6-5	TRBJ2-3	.	CATRLAQALPDTQYF	TGTGCCACCCGCCTAGCGCAAGCATTGCCAGATACGCAGTATTTT
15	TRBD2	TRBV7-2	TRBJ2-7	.	CASSSKSLAVYEQYF	TGTGCCAGCAGCTCAAAATCACTAGCGGTATACGAGCAGTACTTC
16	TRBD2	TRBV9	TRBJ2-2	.	CASSGERGGNTGELFF	TGTGCCAGCAGCGGAGAGCGGGGGGGGAACACCGGGGAGCTGTTTTTT
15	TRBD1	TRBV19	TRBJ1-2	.	CASSVQGLLAYGYTF	TGTGCCAGTAGTGTACAGGGGTTACTGGCCTATGGCTACACCTTC